The rows below give T cell receptor beta chains drawn from one sample of a study of response to subunit inactivated influenza vaccine. MiXCR, applied by TCRdb to the RT-PCR reads, yields one record per CDR3 protein. The sample records hundreds of thousands of distinct CDR3 sequences, 6.5% to 8% being singletons. Sample: PBMCs from blood, taken 23 months after vaccination. The source is a man aged 45 to 75 who received an inactivated influenza vaccine. The CDR3 runs from the conserved cysteine through the conserved F or W. A D gene is named only where the DNA matches it firmly. Only some rows state a clone size, as once, few, many or a class for expanded clones.

size	length	J	V	D	CDR3	DNA
-	16	TRBJ2-1	TRBV11-3	TRBD2	CASSLGGTSVANEQFF	TGTGCCAGCAGCTTAGGCGGGACTAGCGTCGCCAATGAGCAGTTCTTC
few	15	TRBJ2-7	TRBV11-2	-	CASSRPEEGAYEQYF	TGTGCCAGCAGCCGCCCGGAGGAGGGGGCCTACGAGCAGTACTTC
many	17	TRBJ1-4	TRBV20-1	-	CSARKLKRTASNEKLFF	TGCAGTGCTAGAAAGCTCAAAAGGACAGCTTCTAATGAAAAACTGTTTTTT
many	15	TRBJ2-2	TRBV18	TRBD1	CASSPPTGGTGELFF	TGTGCCAGCTCACCACCCACAGGGGGCACCGGGGAGCTGTTTTTT
many	21	TRBJ1-3	TRBV5-1	TRBD1	CASSFLGIRQGTSMSGNTIYF	TGCGCCAGCAGCTTTCTTGGCATCCGACAGGGGACTTCAATGTCTGGAAACACCATATATTTT
many	13	TRBJ2-7	TRBV6-2/TRBV6-3	-	CASSYQAPSVQYF	TGTGCCAGCAGTTACCAGGCCCCGTCAGTGCAGTACTTC
many	16	TRBJ2-2	TRBV7-9	-	CASSLNRLAPTGELFF	TGTGCCAGCAGCTTAAACAGATTAGCCCCCACCGGGGAGCTGTTTTTT
many	12	TRBJ2-1	TRBV10-3	-	CAISESGNEQFF	TGTGCCATCAGTGAGTCGGGTAATGAGCAGTTCTTC
-	13	TRBJ1-2	TRBV6-1	TRBD1	CASSEGQRIVLRF	TGTGCCAGCAGCGAGGGACAGAGGATCGTTCTCCGGTTC
few	14	TRBJ2-2	TRBV20-1	TRBD2	CSAGTSGRSGELFF	TGCAGTGCCGGGACTAGCGGGAGATCCGGGGAGCTGTTTTTT
few	14	TRBJ2-2	TRBV6-1	TRBD2	CASSPRGGRGELFF	TGTGCCAGCAGTCCGCGGGGGGGCCGAGGGGAGCTGTTTTTT
few	17	TRBJ2-1	TRBV4-2	-	CASSLHRGDAATNEQFF	TGTGCCAGCAGCCTTCACCGGGGAGACGCCGCAACCAATGAGCAGTTCTTC
many	15	TRBJ1-1	TRBV5-1	-	CASSVHWDPNTEAFF	TGCGCCAGCAGCGTGCACTGGGACCCGAACACTGAAGCTTTCTTT
-	15	TRBJ2-7	TRBV5-6	-	CASSLDGPWGNEQYF	TGTGCCAGCAGCTTGGACGGACCCTGGGGAAACGAGCAGTACTTC
few	15	TRBJ1-4	TRBV4-3	-	CASSQDWQTNEKLFF	TGCGCCAGCAGCCAAGATTGGCAGACTAACGAAAAACTGTTTTTT
-	15	TRBJ2-4	TRBV12-3/TRBV12-4	-	CASRDTRRAKNIQYF	TGTGCCAGCAGAGACACAAGAAGAGCCAAAAACATTCAGTACTTC
-	13	TRBJ2-3	TRBV5-1	-	CASSLDNTDTQYF	TGCGCCAGCAGCTTAGATAACACAGATACGCAGTATTTT
few	13	TRBJ1-1	TRBV10-3	TRBD1	CAIRQGELTEAFF	TGTGCCATCAGGCAGGGGGAGCTCACTGAAGCTTTCTTT
-	13	TRBJ2-7	TRBV5-1	-	CASSFPGRHEQYF	TGCGCCAGCAGCTTCCCGGGAAGGCACGAGCAGTACTTC
few	14	TRBJ1-1	TRBV12-3/TRBV12-4	-	CASSLGGSQIAAFF	TGTGCCAGCAGTTTAGGGGGCTCCCAGATCGCAGCTTTCTTT
-	17	TRBJ2-2	TRBV20-1	TRBD2	CSARTSGWPFDTGELFF	TGCAGTGCTCGGACTAGCGGGTGGCCGTTCGACACCGGGGAGCTGTTTTTT
-	16	TRBJ1-5	TRBV21-1	-	CASSGRQGDCNQPQHF	TGTGCCAGCAGCGGTAGACAGGGGGATTGCAATCAGCCCCAGCATTTT
-	16	TRBJ2-1	TRBV9	TRBD2	CASSVGSSGRGNEQFF	TGTGCCAGCAGCGTAGGATCTAGCGGGAGGGGAAATGAGCAGTTCTTC
-	15	TRBJ2-1	TRBV24-1	TRBD2	CATSRTSGPYNEQFF	TGTGCCACCTCTCGGACTAGCGGTCCCTACAATGAGCAGTTCTTC
-	11	TRBJ1-1	TRBV2	-	CATDRGAEAFF	TGTGCCACCGACCGTGGGGCTGAAGCTTTCTTT
few	16	TRBJ2-1	TRBV5-5	TRBD1	CASSTSFGTGFAEQFF	TGTGCCAGCAGCACGTCCTTTGGGACAGGGTTTGCGGAGCAGTTCTTC
few	17	TRBJ2-3	TRBV28	TRBD2	CASSLPQREPRTDTQYF	TGTGCCAGCAGTCTCCCCCAGCGGGAGCCCCGCACAGATACGCAGTATTTT
few	15	TRBJ2-3	TRBV7-2	-	CASSTRAVSTDTQYF	TGTGCCAGCAGCACCCGAGCGGTTAGCACAGATACGCAGTATTTT
many	15	TRBJ2-1	TRBV3-1	-	CASSQDRLDDNEQFF	TGTGCCAGCAGCCAAGATCGGCTAGACGACAATGAGCAGTTCTTC
few	14	TRBJ2-1	TRBV20-1	TRBD2	CSAISGRARNEQFF	TGCAGTGCGATTAGCGGGAGGGCTCGAAATGAGCAGTTCTTC
-	16	TRBJ2-3	TRBV5-6	-	CASSPTFGGRTDTQYF	TGTGCCAGCAGCCCCACCTTCGGGGGGCGCACAGATACGCAGTATTTT
many	16	TRBJ2-1	TRBV27	TRBD2	CFGPVGGRIPYNEQFF	TGTTTCGGGCCTGTCGGCGGGAGGATACCCTACAATGAGCAGTTCTTC
-	14	TRBJ2-5	TRBV7-2	-	CASSLMSGVETQYF	TGTGCCAGCAGCTTAATGTCAGGGGTAGAGACCCAGTACTTC
few	16	TRBJ2-3	TRBV9	-	CASSVGSGWGTDTQYF	TGTGCCAGCAGCGTAGGTAGCGGATGGGGCACAGATACGCAGTATTTT
few	15	TRBJ2-3	TRBV15	-	CATSRVSGSGDTQYF	TGTGCCACCAGCAGAGTTAGCGGTTCTGGAGATACGCAGTATTTT
-	16	TRBJ2-1	TRBV3-1	TRBD2	CASSPEIGGSNNEQFF	TGTGCCAGCAGCCCAGAAATTGGCGGGAGCAATAATGAGCAGTTCTTC
many	13	TRBJ1-1	TRBV30	-	CAWSGVAWAEAFF	TGTGCCTGGAGTGGCGTGGCGTGGGCTGAAGCTTTCTTT
many	16	TRBJ2-1	TRBV10-3	-	CAISVSDFRPLNEQFF	TGTGCCATCAGTGTTAGCGACTTCCGACCGCTCAATGAGCAGTTCTTC
-	17	TRBJ2-7	TRBV18	-	CASSPSSRRLLLYEQYF	TGTGCCAGCTCACCAAGCTCTCGCAGGCTACTATTATACGAGCAGTACTTC
-	18	TRBJ2-3	TRBV6-1	TRBD2	CASRLGLAGGPDTDTQYF	TGTGCCAGCAGACTGGGACTAGCGGGGGGGCCTGACACAGATACGCAGTATTTT
many	14	TRBJ2-3	TRBV7-9	-	CATSSRFRTDTQYF	TGTGCCACCTCTAGCAGGTTCCGCACAGATACGCAGTATTTT
few	10	TRBJ1-1	TRBV28	-	CASSFSEAFF	TGTGCCAGCAGTTTCTCTGAAGCTTTCTTT
-	15	TRBJ1-2	TRBV7-9	-	CASSPGQRSQDGYTF	TGTGCCAGCAGCCCTGGACAGAGATCGCAAGACGGCTACACCTTC